Presented here are 24 T cell receptor beta chains from one specimen sequenced in a study of Ad26.COV2.S vaccination and SARS-CoV-2 variants. Treatment in this sample: roughly 19 received Ad26.COV2.S at low or high dose, single or two shots; several received placebo; per-sample allocation not given. Repertoires come from day 63 after the first vaccine or placebo injection. Libraries were prepared by immunoSEQ multiplex PCR; TCRdb keeps only in-frame clonotypes and omits some of them. The sample includes around 450,000 clones, approximately 92% of them seen just once. The sample consisted of peripheral blood, taken in a trial of Ad26.COV2.S vaccine versus placebo. The origin of the receptors is a person between 18 and 65 years old who received the Ad26.COV2.S COVID-19 vaccine or a placebo.

This chain joins TRBV5-4 and TRBJ1-1; D gene ambiguous. The CDR3 extends over 15 amino acids. V lost 4 bases and J lost 1, with 14 bases in between. Germline assignment: CDR1 SGHNT and CDR2 YYREEE (reference sequence). For the CDR3, the DNA is TGTGCCAGCAGCCCCTTAAAGACGGCGAACACTGAAGCTTTCTTT. This encodes CASSPLKTANTEAFF.

This chain connects TRBV7-3 to TRBJ1-2; D might be TRBD1 (6 bases). This CDR3 region has 14 residues. V shed 5 bases and J shed 6 bases, with 16 bases lying between them. Germline CDR1 and CDR2: SGHTA and FQGTGA. The CDR3 protein is CASSPSGGADGYTF. DNA of the CDR3: TGTGCCAGCAGCCCATCGGGGGGGGCGGATGGCTACACCTTC. Drawing the rest from reference TRBV7-3 and TRBJ1-2, the complete variable domain is GAGVSQTPSNKVTEKGKYVELRCDPISGHTALYWYRQSLGQGPEFLIYFQGTGAADDSGLPNDRFFAVRPEGSVSTLKIQRTERGDSAVYLCASSPSGGADGYTFGSGTRLTVV.

V usage is TRBV29-1 and J usage is TRBJ2-1; TRBD1 might be the D (6 bases). From germline, CDR1 is SQVTM and CDR2 ANQGSEA. Trimming stripped 1 base from V and 8 bases from J, with 6 bases between. CDR3 length equals 11 residues. The CDR3 reads CSVEAGDEQFF. In nucleotides, the CDR3 is TGCAGCGTTGAAGCAGGGGATGAGCAGTTCTTC.

This clone has a single count. This sequence joins TRBV10-1 and TRBJ2-2; D gene ambiguous. This CDR3 is built from 16 residues. Germline-derived CDR1 and CDR2 are WNHNN and SYGVQD (reference sequence). Trimming left V 0 bases short and J 0 bases short, with 8 bases between. CDR3 bases: TGCGCCAGCAGTGAGTCTGGCACAGCGAACACCGGGGAGCTGTTTTTT. Amino acids: CASSESGTANTGELFF.

This chain uses TRBV4-1 with TRBJ2-1, with D uncertain. This CDR3 spans 15 amino acids. Trimming took off 1 base at V and 4 bases at J, with 11 bases between the two ends. The germline gives CDR1 MGHRA, CDR2 YSYEKL. DNA of the CDR3: TGCGCCAGCAGCCAAGGGATACTGGGTTACAATGAGCAGTTCTTC. It specifies CASSQGILGYNEQFF.

This sequence joins TRBV4-1 and TRBJ2-2; D might be TRBD2 (6 bases). This CDR3 is built from 15 residues. CDR1 MGHRA and CDR2 YSYEKL come from the germline V gene. Deletions cut 4 bases from V and 6 bases from J, with 15 bases between. The CDR3 sequence is CASSRGGKAAGELFF. Written as DNA, the CDR3 is TGCGCCAGCAGCCGAGGAGGGAAGGCCGCCGGGGAGCTGTTTTTT.

The V call is TRBV7-2, the J call TRBJ2-5; TRBD2 matches 7 bases. The CDR3 contains 15 residues. Germline loops: CDR1 SGHTA, CDR2 FQGNSA. V dropped 3 bases and J dropped 0; count of bases not matched to a gene: 4. DNA of the CDR3: TGTGCCAGCAGCTTCCAGGGAGGGAACCAAGAGACCCAGTACTTC. This codes for CASSFQGGNQETQYF.

The chain combines TRBV7-9 with TRBJ2-7, with 7 bases lining up with TRBD2. This CDR3 is built from 18 residues. Trimming at V came to 6 bases and at J to 1 base, leaving 18 bases not matched to a gene. Looked up from germline, CDR1 is SEHNR and CDR2 is FQNEAQ (reference sequence). CDR3 nucleotides: TGTGCCAGCAGTAACTCCGTGGGGGGAGGGAACCCTTCCTACGAGCAGTACTTC. Translated: CASSNSVGGGNPSYEQYF.

The chain is built from TRBV7-2 and TRBJ2-1, with 10 bases matching TRBD2. The germline V gene has CDR1 SGHTA and CDR2 FQGNSA. The CDR3 runs 15 residues. Germline trimming cut 6 bases from V and 2 bases from J; bases unmatched to any gene: 4. This chain's CDR3 is CASRNSGRTYNEQFF. The CDR3 region has the DNA TGTGCCAGCAGAAATAGCGGGAGGACCTACAATGAGCAGTTCTTC.

V usage is TRBV19 and J usage is TRBJ2-1, with D possibly called TRBD1 or TRBD2 (5 bases each). V lost 8 bases and J lost 6, with 17 bases in between. Germline V gene lookup returns CDR1 LNHDA and CDR2 SQIVND (reference sequence). The CDR3 contains 14 residues. CDR3 DNA sequence: TGTGCCAGTCGGGACGCACCCCCTACCAATGAGCAGTTCTTC. As protein: CASRDAPPTNEQFF. Drawing the rest from reference TRBV19 and TRBJ2-1, the complete variable domain is DGGITQSPKYLFRKEGQNVTLSCEQNLNHDAMYWYRQDPGQGLRLIYYSQIVNDFQKGDIAEGYSVSREKKESFPLTVTSAQKNPTAFYLCASRDAPPTNEQFFGPGTRLTVL.

This clone was found a few times. The chain recombines TRBV7-2 with TRBJ2-1; 16 bases line up with TRBD2. Germline-derived CDR1 and CDR2 are SGHTA and FQGNSA. J lost 9 bases, V lost 8 bases, and 10 bases had no gene match. The CDR3 is made up of 16 amino acids. The CDR3 loop is CASGTGTSGRVSEQFF. Here the CDR3 DNA reads TGTGCCAGCGGGACCGGGACTAGCGGGAGGGTAAGTGAGCAGTTCTTC.

J is TRBJ2-2 and V is TRBV4-3; D may be TRBD1 or TRBD2 (5 bases each). V gave up 3 bases and J gave up 4 bases, with 21 bases separating them. This CDR3 region has 18 residues. The germline CDR1 and CDR2 sequences are LGHNA and YSLEER. CDR3: CASSHELTPGPSTGELFF. The CDR3 bases are TGCGCCAGCAGCCATGAACTCACGCCGGGACCCAGCACCGGGGAGCTGTTTTTT.

The chain joins TRBV11-3 to TRBJ2-2; D is ambiguous. This CDR3 region has 16 residues. CDR1 SGHNT and CDR2 YENEEA come from the germline V gene. Trimming shortened V by 5 bases and J by 4 bases, and 17 bases separated the two germline ends. The CDR3 DNA reads TGTGCCAGCAGCAATTTTAGAACGTCGGGCACCGGGGAGCTGTTTTTT. This gives the protein CASSNFRTSGTGELFF.

The V call is TRBV2, the J call TRBJ1-5; 7 nucleotides match TRBD1. Per the germline V gene, CDR1 is SNHLY and CDR2 is FYNNEI. CDR3 length equals 14 residues. After removal of 9 bases from V and 1 base from J, the junction contained 6 bases not matched to a gene. CDR3 region: CASFQGESNQPQHF. The CDR3 coding sequence is TGTGCCAGTTTTCAGGGGGAAAGCAATCAGCCCCAGCATTTT. Combining the CDR3 with reference TRBV2 and TRBJ1-5 gives the whole variable domain EPEVTQTPSHQVTQMGQEVILRCVPISNHLYFYWYRQILGQKVEFLVSFYNNEISEKSEIFDDQFSVERPDGSNFTLKIRSTKLEDSAMYFCASFQGESNQPQHFGDGTRLSIL.

This clone was detected once. An end of the junction does not agree with germline; a read error may underlie this. This chain uses TRBV5-1 with TRBJ2-4, with unresolved D. Per germline, CDR1 SGHRS and CDR2 YFSETQ. The CDR3 length is 14 residues. This chain's CDR3 is CASSLALAENIQYF. The CDR3 DNA is TGCGCCAGCAGCTTGGCCTTAGCCGAAAACATTCAGTACTTC.

The CDR3 DNA is TGTGCCAGCAGCTTGGGAGGGGATAAAGCTTTCTTT. Encoded protein: CASSLGGDKAFF. This sequence joins TRBV5-5 and TRBJ1-1; TRBD1 is a possible D gene (5 bases). V lost 0 bases and J lost 9, with 9 bases in between. The CDR3 totals 12 residues. Germline values: CDR1 SGHKS, CDR2 YYEKEE (reference sequence).

The sample holds one count of this clone. The chain combines TRBV6-5 with TRBJ2-2, with 14 bases matching TRBD2. V lost 11 bases to trimming and J lost 7 bases; unmatched junction nucleotides: 9. Per germline, CDR1 MNHEY and CDR2 SVGAGI. The CDR3 length is 15 residues. The CDR3 sequence: CAASGLAGGSGELFF. The DNA of the CDR3 is TGTGCCGCATCCGGACTAGCGGGAGGAAGCGGGGAGCTGTTTTTT.

The rearrangement joins TRBV9 to TRBJ2-3; 7 positions match TRBD1. The CDR3 totals 15 residues. Germline CDR1 reads SGDLS; CDR2 reads YYNGEE. V shed 3 bases and J 4 bases; nucleotides not matched to a gene: 8. The CDR3 coding sequence is TGTGCCAGCAGCGAGGGGGCCCACCCGGCAGATACGCAGTATTTT. As protein: CASSEGAHPADTQYF.

The chain couples TRBV3-1 (or the pseudogene TRBV3-2) to TRBJ2-1; D might be TRBD2 (6 bases). Trimming removed 6 bases from V and 1 base from J, with 13 bases in between. Germline CDR1 and CDR2: LGHDT and YNNKEL (reference sequence). The CDR3 is 15 amino acids. The CDR3 sequence is CASRATGGSYNEQFF. CDR3 bases: TGTGCCAGCAGGGCCACCGGGGGTTCCTACAATGAGCAGTTCTTC.

The chain is built from TRBV25-1 and TRBJ1-6; perhaps TRBD1 as D (6 bases). V lost 0 bases to trimming and J lost 7 bases, with 10 bases between them. This CDR3 is built from 15 residues. The V gene's germline CDR1 is MGHDK and CDR2 SYGVNS. CDR3 DNA: TGTGCCAGCAGTGAATATAGGGGGTGGAATTCACCCCTCCACTTT. This codes for CASSEYRGWNSPLHF.

This rearrangement joins TRBV28 to TRBJ2-2; TRBD2 is a possible D gene (6 bases). The CDR3 has 14 amino acids. Trimming removed 9 bases at V and 5 bases at J, with 16 bases between. CDR1 MDHEN and CDR2 SYDVKM come from the germline V gene. Written as DNA, the CDR3 is TGTGCCAGTGCGTCGGGAGTAAGGACCGGGGAGCTGTTTTTT. Its translation: CASASGVRTGELFF.

V is TRBV6-5 and J is TRBJ2-7, with TRBD1 identical over 7 bases. CDR3 length: 15 residues. Germline V lookup: CDR1 MNHEY, CDR2 SVGAGI. Trimming at V came to 6 bases and at J to 2 bases, leaving 10 bases not matched to a gene. The CDR3 DNA reads TGTGCCAGCAGAGCTAGACAGGGAACCACCTACGAGCAGTACTTC. It specifies CASRARQGTTYEQYF.

V and J are TRBV6-2 or TRBV6-3 and TRBJ2-2, with D unresolved. Germline CDR1 is MNHEY and CDR2 is SVGEGT. The CDR3 length is 11 residues. V was shortened by 6 bases and J by 6 bases, with 5 bases between the two germline ends. The CDR3 spells CASSRPGELFF. Here the CDR3 DNA reads TGTGCCAGCAGCCGTCCCGGGGAGCTGTTTTTT.

The chain is built from TRBV6-4 and TRBJ2-3; a possible D gene is TRBD1 (5 bases). Trimming cost V 0 bases and J 6 bases, with 16 bases left between them. The germline CDR1 and CDR2 sequences are MRHNA and SNTAGT. The CDR3 spans 16 residues. CDR3 sequence reads: CASSDSSYGPGDTQYF. The CDR3 nucleotides are TGTGCCAGCAGTGACTCGAGTTACGGGCCAGGGGATACGCAGTATTTT.